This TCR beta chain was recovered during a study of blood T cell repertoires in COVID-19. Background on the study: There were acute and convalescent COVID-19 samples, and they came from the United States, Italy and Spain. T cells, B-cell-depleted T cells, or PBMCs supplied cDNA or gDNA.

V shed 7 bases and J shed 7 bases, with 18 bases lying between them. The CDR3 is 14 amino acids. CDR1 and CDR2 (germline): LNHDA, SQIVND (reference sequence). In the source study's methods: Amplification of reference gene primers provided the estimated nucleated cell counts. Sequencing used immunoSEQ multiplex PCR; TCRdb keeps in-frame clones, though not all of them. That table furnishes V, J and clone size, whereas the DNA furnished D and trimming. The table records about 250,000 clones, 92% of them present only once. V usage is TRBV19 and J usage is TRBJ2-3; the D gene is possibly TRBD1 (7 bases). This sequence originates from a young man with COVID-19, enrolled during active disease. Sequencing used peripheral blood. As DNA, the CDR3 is TGTGCCAGTACAGGGGGGCGAGGGTTGTATACGCAGTATTTT. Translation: CASTGGRGLYTQYF. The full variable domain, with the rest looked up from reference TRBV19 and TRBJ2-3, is DGGITQSPKYLFRKEGQNVTLSCEQNLNHDAMYWYRQDPGQGLRLIYYSQIVNDFQKGDIAEGYSVSREKKESFPLTVTSAQKNPTAFYLCASTGGRGLYTQYFGPGTRLTVL.